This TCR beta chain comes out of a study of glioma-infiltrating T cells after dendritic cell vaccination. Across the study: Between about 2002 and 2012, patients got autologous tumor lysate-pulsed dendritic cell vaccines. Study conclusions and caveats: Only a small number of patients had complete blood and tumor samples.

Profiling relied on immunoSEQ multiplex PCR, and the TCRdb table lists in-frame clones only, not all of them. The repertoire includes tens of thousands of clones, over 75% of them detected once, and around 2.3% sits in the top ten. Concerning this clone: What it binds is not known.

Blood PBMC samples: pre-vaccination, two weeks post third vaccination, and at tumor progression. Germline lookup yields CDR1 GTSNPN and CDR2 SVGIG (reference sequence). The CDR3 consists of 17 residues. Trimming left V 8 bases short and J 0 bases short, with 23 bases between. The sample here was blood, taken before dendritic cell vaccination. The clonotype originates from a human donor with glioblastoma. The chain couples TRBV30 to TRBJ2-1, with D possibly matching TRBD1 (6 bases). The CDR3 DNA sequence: TGTGCCCGACGTGTAACCCTCACAGGGAGCTCCTACAATGAGCAGTTCTTC. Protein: CARRVTLTGSSYNEQFF.